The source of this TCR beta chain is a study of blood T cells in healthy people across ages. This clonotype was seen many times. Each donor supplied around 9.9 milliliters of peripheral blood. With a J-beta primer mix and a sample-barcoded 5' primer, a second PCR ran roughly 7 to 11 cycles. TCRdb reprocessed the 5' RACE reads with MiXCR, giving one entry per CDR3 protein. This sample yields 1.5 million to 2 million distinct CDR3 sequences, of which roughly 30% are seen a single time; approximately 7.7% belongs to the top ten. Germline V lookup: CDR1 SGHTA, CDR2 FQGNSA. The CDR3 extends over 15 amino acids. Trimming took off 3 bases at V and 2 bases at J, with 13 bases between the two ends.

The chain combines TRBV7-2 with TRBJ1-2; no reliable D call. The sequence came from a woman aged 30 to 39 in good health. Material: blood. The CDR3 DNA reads TGTGCCAGCAGCTTCAGGCAGTCCCAAAACTATGGCTACACCTTC. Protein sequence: CASSFRQSQNYGYTF. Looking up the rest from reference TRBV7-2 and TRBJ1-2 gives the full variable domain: GAGVSQSPSNKVTEKGKDVELRCDPISGHTALYWYRQSLGQGLEFLIYFQGNSAPDKSGLPSDRFSAERTGGSVSTLTIQRTQQEDSAVYLCASSFRQSQNYGYTFGSGTRLTVV.